This entry describes one TCR beta chain. What it binds is unknown. The data were obtained in a study of OX40 agonist ivuxolimab in advanced cancers. On the study more broadly: Previous treatment with anti-PD-1, anti-PD-L1 or anti-CTLA-4 therapy was allowed; less than 45% had received some.

The repertoire was sequenced with immunoSEQ multiplex PCR; TCRdb's copy has only in-frame clones and lacks some. The sample contains about 21,000 clones, just under 85% of which appear only once. Trimming cost V 3 bases and J 8 bases; bases outside gene matches: 5. This CDR3 comprises 13 residues. The germline V gene encodes CDR1 SGHDT and CDR2 YYEEEE. Study results and caveats: More expanded clones were found, on average, in CD8+ than in CD4+ T cells.

The V and J genes are TRBV5-6 and TRBJ1-2; TRBD1 matches at 9 bases. Sequenced material: CD4+ or CD8+ T cells sorted from blood, taken in a trial of the OX40 agonist ivuxolimab. This clonotype was obtained from an adult with an advanced solid tumor such as melanoma, head and neck, liver or kidney cancer. CDR3 sequence reads: CASSWGTGGGYTF. The CDR3 nucleotides read TGTGCCAGCAGCTGGGGTACAGGGGGCGGCTACACCTTC.